The 15 T cell receptor beta chains below were found in one sample sequenced in a study of shared clonotypes between healthy human individuals. Method: immunoSEQ multiplex PCR; TCRdb's copy keeps in-frame clones and lacks some. The table shows roughly 480,000 clones, with 79% occurring only once. The sample comprised PBMCs. The receptors originated from a woman aged 40 to 49 in good health. Some clones in this sample may be carry-over from other donors' samples.

The chain carries TRBV10-1 and TRBJ2-1; 10 bases match TRBD2. CDR1 is WNHNN, CDR2 SYGVQD, per germline (reference sequence). Unmatched junction bases numbered 3, after V lost 0 bases and J lost 7 bases. The CDR3 length is 15 residues. The CDR3 DNA follows: TGCGCCAGCAGTGAGTCTACTAGCGGGATTAATGAGCAGTTCTTC. Translated: CASSESTSGINEQFF.

Points on this clone: The same CDR3 can be traced to other DNA sequences in this sample. This sequence joins TRBV2 and TRBJ2-3, with 8 nucleotides matching TRBD2. Germline assignment: CDR1 SNHLY and CDR2 FYNNEI. The CDR3 loop spans 15 amino acids. V gave up 4 bases and J gave up 2 bases; unmatched junction bases: 5. The CDR3 region is CASSANSGTTDTQYF. The CDR3 DNA reads TGTGCCAGCAGTGCTAATAGCGGGACCACAGATACGCAGTATTTT.

This clone was detected once. The rearrangement links TRBV2 to TRBJ1-1, with 7 nucleotides matching TRBD1. Per the germline V gene, CDR1 is SNHLY and CDR2 is FYNNEI. The CDR3 totals 14 residues. J gave up 6 bases and V 6 bases, and 10 bases lay outside the gene matches. CDR3 coding DNA: TGTGCCAGCAGAGAACAGGGGTATCGGCCTGAAGCTTTCTTT. This encodes CASREQGYRPEAFF.

A few counts support this clone. The genes are TRBV11-1 and TRBJ1-1; TRBD1 might be the D (5 bases). V dropped 6 bases and J dropped 3 bases, with 14 bases sitting between them. CDR3 length: 14 residues. CDR1 and CDR2 (germline): SGHAT, FQDESV (reference sequence). For the CDR3, the DNA is TGTGCCAGCAGTCCTTGGGGGAGGGACACTGAAGCTTTCTTT. Translating gives CASSPWGRDTEAFF.

This chain connects TRBV2 to TRBJ2-2; 9 nucleotides align to TRBD2. Germline loops: CDR1 SNHLY, CDR2 FYNNEI. The length of the CDR3 is 16 residues. Trimming removed 4 bases from V and 1 base from J; junction bases left unmatched: 4. CDR3: CASSVQLAGNTGELFF. For the CDR3, the DNA is TGTGCCAGCAGTGTTCAACTAGCGGGGAACACCGGGGAGCTGTTTTTT.

The CDR3 sequence: CASRTGTNYEQYF. CDR3 nucleotide sequence: TGCGCCAGCAGGACAGGGACAAACTACGAGCAGTACTTC. V is TRBV5-1 and J is TRBJ2-7, with TRBD1 matching 7 bases. Germline loops: CDR1 SGHRS, CDR2 YFSETQ. This CDR3 has 13 amino acids. The V and J ends lost 5 bases and 3 bases, in that order; junction bases with no gene match: 5.

This chain joins TRBV18 and TRBJ1-3; 8 bases agree with TRBD1. The germline V gene encodes CDR1 KGHSH and CDR2 LQKENI. CDR3 length: 15 amino acids. With V trimmed by 3 bases and J by 3 bases, 4 bases remained unmatched. The CDR3 here is CASSPDRVYGNTIYF. In DNA, the CDR3 is TGTGCCAGCTCACCGGACAGGGTGTATGGAAACACCATATATTTT.

The chain is built from TRBV5-4 and TRBJ2-1, with D perhaps being TRBD1 or TRBD2 (5 bases each). Trimming removed 4 bases from V and 5 bases from J, with 16 bases in between. Germline loops: CDR1 SGHNT, CDR2 YYREEE (reference sequence). The CDR3 consists of 15 residues. The CDR3 region is CASSDFRGLNNEQFF. The DNA for the CDR3 is TGTGCCAGCAGCGATTTCCGGGGCCTAAACAATGAGCAGTTCTTC.

The chain links TRBV11-3 to TRBJ2-7, with D possibly TRBD1 on 5 matching bases. The germline CDR1 and CDR2 sequences are SGHNT and YENEEA. CDR3 size: 12 residues. V lost 3 bases and J lost 7, with 10 bases in between. The CDR3, as DNA: TGTGCCAGCAGCTTCCAGGGCGGAGAGCAGTACTTC. It specifies CASSFQGGEQYF.

The rearrangement joins TRBV19 to TRBJ1-2; the D is unclear. V gave up 4 bases and J gave up 8 bases, with 11 bases separating them. Germline loops: CDR1 LNHDA, CDR2 SQIVND (reference sequence). The CDR3 has 12 amino acids. The CDR3 sequence: CASSKAAEGYTF. The CDR3 bases are TGTGCCAGTAGTAAGGCTGCTGAAGGCTACACCTTC. Supplemented by reference TRBV19 and TRBJ1-2, the full variable domain reads DGGITQSPKYLFRKEGQNVTLSCEQNLNHDAMYWYRQDPGQGLRLIYYSQIVNDFQKGDIAEGYSVSREKKESFPLTVTSAQKNPTAFYLCASSKAAEGYTFGSGTRLTVV.

In regard to this clone: Compared with germline, one end of the junction differs, possibly owing to a read error. V and J are TRBV7-6 and TRBJ1-5; no reliable D call. Germline loops: CDR1 SGHVS, CDR2 FNYEAQ. CDR3 length equals 13 residues. The CDR3 here is CASSLSDNQSQHF. In nucleotides, the CDR3 is TGTGCCAGCAGCTTATCCGACAATCAGTCCCAGCATTTT.

The chain couples TRBV27 to TRBJ1-3, with D perhaps TRBD1 (5 bases). CDR1 is MNHEY and CDR2 is SMNVEV in the germline V gene (reference sequence). V lost 0 bases, J lost 4 bases, and 10 bases lay in between. This CDR3 has 15 residues. The CDR3 nucleotides are TGTGCCAGCAGTTTATCCCCAGGGCGCGGAAACACCATATATTTT. Translation gives CASSLSPGRGNTIYF.

This chain connects TRBV11-2 to TRBJ2-5; 8 positions match TRBD2. Germline assignment: CDR1 SGHAT and CDR2 FQNNGV. Unmatched junction bases numbered 16, after V lost 8 bases and J lost 2 bases. CDR3 length: 17 residues. The CDR3 DNA reads as TGTGCCAGCGGCGTAGCCGGGTTCGCGGGAGGACAAGAGACCCAGTACTTC. This sequence encodes CASGVAGFAGGQETQYF.

In its sample, this clone was seen once. The chain links TRBV7-8 to TRBJ2-5, with D maybe TRBD2 (6 bases). CDR1 and CDR2 (germline): SGHVS, FQNEAQ. CDR3 size: 15 residues. V shed 5 bases and J shed 3 bases, with 16 bases lying between them. The CDR3 loop reads CASSHGLATKETQYF. DNA of the CDR3: TGTGCCAGCAGCCACGGCCTAGCGACAAAAGAGACCCAGTACTTC.

The rearrangement uses TRBV7-9 and TRBJ2-2, with 8 positions matching TRBD2. This CDR3 has 18 amino acids. V trimming: 2 bases; J trimming: 1 base; junction bases outside the gene matches: 9. Germline V gene sequence: CDR1 SEHNR, CDR2 FQNEAQ (reference sequence). The CDR3 protein is CASSLPLLAGGNTGELFF. The DNA for the CDR3 is TGTGCCAGCAGCTTACCTCTTTTGGCGGGAGGGAACACCGGGGAGCTGTTTTTT.